The 25 T cell receptor beta chains below come from one sample, sequenced in a study of OX40 agonist ivuxolimab in advanced cancers. The protocol was immunoSEQ multiplex PCR, while the TCRdb copy is restricted to in-frame clones and leaves out a portion. The sample records more than 95,000 clones, approximately 90% being singletons. The sample in question was CD4+ or CD8+ T cells sorted from blood, obtained in a trial of the OX40 agonist ivuxolimab. Source of these receptors: an adult with an advanced solid tumor such as melanoma, head and neck, liver or kidney cancer.

This CDR3 is CASSLAAGSSEQFF. DNA for the CDR3: TGCGCCAGCAGCTTGGCCGCAGGGTCCAGTGAGCAGTTCTTC. The chain joins TRBV5-1 to TRBJ2-1; TRBD1 might be the D (5 bases). The V gene's germline CDR1 is SGHRS and CDR2 YFSETQ. CDR3 length equals 14 residues. V gave up 0 bases and J gave up 9 bases, with 13 bases separating them.

The gene calls are TRBV7-2 and TRBJ2-2; D is undetermined. The V end lost 2 bases, the J end lost 3 bases, and 7 bases lay between the germline ends. The germline V gene encodes CDR1 SGHTA and CDR2 FQGNSA. The CDR3 totals 14 residues. This CDR3 is CASSLSGYTGELFF. CDR3 DNA sequence: TGTGCCAGCAGCTTATCCGGATACACCGGGGAGCTGTTTTTT.

This chain connects TRBV4-3 to TRBJ1-1; D not resolved. V lost 0 bases, J lost 1 base, and 12 bases lay in between. This CDR3 comprises 16 residues. Germline loops: CDR1 LGHNA, CDR2 YSLEER. The chain's CDR3 is CASSQEVGRPNTEAFF. The CDR3, as DNA: TGCGCCAGCAGCCAAGAGGTGGGCAGGCCGAACACTGAAGCTTTCTTT.

This chain uses TRBV4-3 with TRBJ1-4, with a weak D call TRBD1 (5 bases). The V and J ends lost 1 base and 7 bases respectively, with 19 bases between them. The CDR3 sequence is 17 residues long. CDR1 LGHNA and CDR2 YSLEER come from the germline V gene. The CDR3 nucleotides read TGCGCCAGCAGCCAAGGACACGGTGGGACCCCTAGTGAAAAACTGTTTTTT. Amino acid sequence: CASSQGHGGTPSEKLFF.

This sequence joins TRBV10-3 and TRBJ2-2; D possibly corresponds to TRBD1 (6 bases). The V end lost 11 bases, the J end lost 7 bases, and 14 bases lay between the germline ends. The CDR3 runs to 12 residues. CDR1 ENHRY and CDR2 SYGVKD come from the germline V gene. As DNA, the CDR3 is TGTGCCGTTTCAGGGGTCAGCGGGGAGCTGTTTTTT. Its translation is CAVSGVSGELFF.

V gene TRBV19 combines with J gene TRBJ1-1; TRBD1 might be the D (5 bases). Trimming stripped 3 bases from V and 0 bases from J, with 14 bases between. Germline CDR1 LNHDA, CDR2 SQIVND (reference sequence). The CDR3 sequence is 16 residues long. Here the CDR3 reads CASSIGQGSMNTEAFF. CDR3 sequence (DNA): TGTGCCAGTAGTATTGGCCAGGGATCCATGAACACTGAAGCTTTCTTT.

This chain links TRBV18 with TRBJ2-5; 15 bases agree with TRBD2. There are 17 residues in the CDR3. Losses at the gene ends were 4 bases for V and 2 bases for J; bases not matched to a gene: 5. The germline V gene has CDR1 KGHSH and CDR2 LQKENI. CDR3 in amino acids: CASSLGLAGGHQETQYF. As DNA, the CDR3 is TGTGCCAGCTCACTAGGACTAGCGGGGGGGCATCAAGAGACCCAGTACTTC.

The chain links TRBV5-6 to TRBJ2-3, with TRBD2 identical over 7 bases. The V and J ends lost 3 bases and 1 base, in that order; junction bases with no gene match: 14. This CDR3 comprises 18 residues. Germline V gives CDR1 SGHDT, CDR2 YYEEEE. CDR3 protein: CASSSLFWGGSRTDTQYF. In DNA form, the CDR3 reads TGTGCCAGCAGCTCCCTTTTCTGGGGGGGATCACGCACAGATACGCAGTATTTT.

J is TRBJ2-7 and V is TRBV4-1; D gene uncertain. Trimming shortened V by 1 base and J by 5 bases, and 6 bases separated the two germline ends. The CDR3 extends over 12 amino acids. Germline CDR1 and CDR2: MGHRA and YSYEKL. CDR3 sequence reads: CASSQGNDEQYF. In DNA, the CDR3 is TGCGCCAGCAGCCAAGGGAACGACGAGCAGTACTTC.

The CDR3 loop is CASNTGNGVGEQYF. The CDR3 DNA follows: TGTGCCAGCAACACAGGGAACGGGGTTGGCGAGCAGTACTTC. The chain combines TRBV19 with TRBJ2-7; D perhaps matches TRBD1 (6 bases). Looked up from germline, CDR1 is LNHDA and CDR2 is SQIVND (reference sequence). Trimming took 9 bases from V and 6 from J, leaving 21 bases between them. The CDR3 sequence is 14 residues long.

The chain carries TRBV6-6 and TRBJ2-5; 13 bases map to TRBD2. Germline lookup yields CDR1 MNHNY and CDR2 SVGAGI (reference sequence). V lost 4 bases, J lost 5 bases, and 1 base stayed unmatched. The CDR3 consists of 14 residues. The chain's CDR3 is CASSWGLAGETQYF. DNA for the CDR3: TGTGCCAGCAGTTGGGGACTAGCGGGGGAGACCCAGTACTTC.

The chain carries TRBV28 and TRBJ1-5; a weak D match, TRBD1 (5 bases). Deletions cut 10 bases from V and 4 bases from J, with 14 bases between. CDR1 and CDR2 from the germline V gene are MDHEN and SYDVKM. The CDR3 length is 13 residues. Here the CDR3 DNA reads TGTGCCACCTCAGGGCAGATTAATCAGCCCCAGCATTTT. Translated: CATSGQINQPQHF.

The chain carries TRBV19 and TRBJ2-5, with a possible D match to TRBD2 (5 bases). The V gene's germline CDR1 is LNHDA and CDR2 SQIVND (reference sequence). The length of the CDR3 is 12 residues. V was trimmed by 9 bases and J by 5 bases, leaving 13 bases between them. CDR3 coding DNA: TGTGCCAGCCGAGGGTACGCGGAGACCCAGTACTTC. Amino acid sequence: CASRGYAETQYF.

This clone showed up just once. The chain joins TRBV6-5 to TRBJ1-3; D gene ambiguous. The V and J ends lost 6 bases and 4 bases respectively, with 10 bases between them. Germline V gives CDR1 MNHEY, CDR2 SVGAGI. The CDR3 is made up of 13 amino acids. CDR3 amino acids: CASRQSGGNTIYF. The CDR3 DNA sequence: TGTGCCAGCAGGCAGAGCGGAGGAAACACCATATATTTT.

This chain connects TRBV6-4 to TRBJ2-3; D is unclear. Trimming took 4 bases from V and 0 from J, leaving 8 bases between them. This CDR3 region has 14 residues. Germline assignment: CDR1 MRHNA and CDR2 SNTAGT. The CDR3 DNA reads as TGTGCCAGCAGTGGTGGGTCTAGCACAGATACGCAGTATTTT. The encoded protein is CASSGGSSTDTQYF.

The rearrangement joins TRBV9 to TRBJ1-2; 8 nucleotides line up with TRBD1. The ends lost 0 bases at V and 5 bases at J; junction bases unmatched: 3. The CDR3 is 14 amino acids. The germline V gene has CDR1 SGDLS and CDR2 YYNGEE. CDR3 sequence reads: CASSVARTGYGYTF. CDR3 sequence (DNA): TGTGCCAGCAGCGTAGCCAGGACAGGGTATGGCTACACCTTC.

The chain carries TRBV2 and TRBJ2-7, with D uncertain. The CDR3 is made up of 12 amino acids. The germline V and J ends were trimmed by 5 bases and 4 bases, with 9 bases remaining between them. Germline V gene lookup returns CDR1 SNHLY and CDR2 FYNNEI. The CDR3 loop is CASSYHTYEQYF. The CDR3 nucleotides read TGTGCCAGCAGTTACCACACGTACGAGCAGTACTTC.

The V call is TRBV6-1, the J call TRBJ1-3; D might be TRBD1 (5 bases). The CDR3 runs to 11 residues. Germline CDR1 and CDR2: MNHNS and SASEGT. Trimming left V 11 bases short and J 9 bases short, with 14 bases between. The CDR3 here is CACQGPITIYF. CDR3 coding DNA: TGTGCCTGTCAGGGTCCTATCACCATATATTTT.

The rearrangement joins TRBV5-4 to TRBJ1-5, with D possibly matching TRBD1 (6 bases). The CDR3 has 14 residues. CDR1 is SGHNT and CDR2 is YYREEE in the germline V gene (reference sequence). The V end was cut by 2 bases, the J end by 2 bases, with 8 bases between. CDR3: CASSFAGGNQPQHF. The CDR3 bases are TGTGCCAGCAGCTTTGCAGGGGGCAATCAGCCCCAGCATTTT.

The V call is TRBV19, the J call TRBJ2-6; 10 bases agree with TRBD1. The junction had 5 bases not matched to a gene; V was cut back by 5 bases and J by 1 base. Germline V gene sequence: CDR1 LNHDA, CDR2 SQIVND (reference sequence). There are 17 residues in the CDR3. CDR3 protein: CASSPRDRGSGANVLTF. DNA of the CDR3: TGTGCCAGTAGTCCCCGGGACAGGGGTTCTGGGGCCAACGTCCTGACTTTC.

This clone was detected once. This sequence joins TRBV7-8 and TRBJ2-1; 10 positions agree with TRBD2. V trimming: 3 bases; J trimming: 5 bases; junction bases outside the gene matches: 7. CDR1 is SGHVS, CDR2 FQNEAQ, per germline. The CDR3 runs to 16 residues. In nucleotides, the CDR3 is TGTGCCAGCAGCTTCCTAGCGGGGGCCAGGAACAATGAGCAGTTCTTC. Translating gives CASSFLAGARNNEQFF.

The chain recombines TRBV7-2 with TRBJ2-1, with a tentative D call TRBD2 (6 bases). The CDR3 covers 14 residues. The germline CDR1 and CDR2 sequences are SGHTA and FQGNSA. V lost 1 base and J lost 2, with 6 bases in between. The CDR3 loop is CASSLGGTYNEQFF. The CDR3 DNA is TGTGCCAGCAGCTTAGGCGGGACCTACAATGAGCAGTTCTTC.

The rearrangement links TRBV7-2 to TRBJ1-2, with a weak D call TRBD1 (6 bases). The germline V and J ends were trimmed by 5 bases and 4 bases, with 14 bases remaining between them. Germline values: CDR1 SGHTA, CDR2 FQGNSA. There are 14 residues in the CDR3. Here the CDR3 reads CASSLTGSSYGYTF. DNA of the CDR3: TGTGCCAGCAGCCTTACAGGGTCGTCCTATGGCTACACCTTC.

The rearrangement joins TRBV9 to TRBJ2-3, with D unclear. V was clipped by 1 base and J by 6 bases, with 9 bases between them. This CDR3 contains 13 residues. Germline values: CDR1 SGDLS, CDR2 YYNGEE. In DNA, the CDR3 is TGTGCCAGCAGCGTAAGCCTGGGGGATACGCAGTATTTT. It specifies CASSVSLGDTQYF.

The V and J genes are TRBV30 and TRBJ1-1; D is unclear. Trimming pared 4 bases from V and 0 bases from J, leaving 9 bases between. This CDR3 spans 13 amino acids. CDR1 GTSNPN and CDR2 SVGIG come from the germline V gene (reference sequence). CDR3 DNA sequence: TGTGCCTGGAACAGACGGATGAACACTGAAGCTTTCTTT. Translated, it gives CAWNRRMNTEAFF.